This entry is about one TCR beta chain. Its target is not known. V dropped 1 base and J dropped 4 bases, with 20 bases sitting between them. The germline V gene has CDR1 MGHRA and CDR2 YSYEKL. The CDR3 has 17 amino acids. This entry comes from a study of vaccination and CD4 T cells after COVID-19. Study at large: As their vaccination, participants received two doses of either BNT162b2 or mRNA-1273 vaccine.

Treatment indicated: approximately 11-day PBMC culture with coronavirus spike peptide pools or control peptides (ViraFEST assay). Whole-study results and caveats: Median reactive clonotypes, those recognizing SARS-CoV-2, rose from approximately 23 to 38, not significantly.

Once obtained from cultured CD4+ T cells, the DNA was sequenced using the Oncomine TCR Beta short-read assay. CD4+ T cells were cultured, and genomic DNA was extracted from them. TCRdb itself ran the PCR reads through MiXCR, one entry per CDR3 protein. The sample lists 14,000 to 15,000 distinct CDR3 sequences; 53% were seen once. The receptor's source is a human donor who had recovered from COVID-19. The V gene is TRBV4-1, the J gene TRBJ2-7; the D gene is possibly TRBD2 (6 bases). Sample: CD4+ T cells from blood, cultured in vitro. The CDR3 DNA sequence: TGCGCCAGCAGCCAAGGAACCCGCCGGGACTTGAAGTACGAGCAGTACTTC. Protein sequence: CASSQGTRRDLKYEQYF.